This T cell receptor beta chain was profiled in a study of cytomegalovirus exposure and HLA in healthy donors. Germline V gives CDR1 SGHDT, CDR2 YYEEEE. After removal of 3 bases from V and 4 bases from J, the junction contained 4 bases not matched to a gene. The CDR3 sequence is 14 residues long. PCR used 60 Vbeta primers and 13 Jbeta primers. The protocol was immunoSEQ multiplex PCR, while the TCRdb copy is restricted to in-frame clones and leaves out a portion. The sample gives about 73,000 clones, under 70% of which show up once; around 7% is in the top ten. The material sequenced was PBMCs. The sequence came from a woman in her forties or fifties in good health and CMV-seropositive. This sequence joins TRBV5-6 and TRBJ1-1; 9 bases agree with TRBD1. The CDR3 coding sequence is TGTGCCAGCAGCTCTACAGGGGGCGGCACTGAAGCTTTCTTT. Encoded protein: CASSSTGGGTEAFF.